These T cell receptor beta chains were read from a single sample in a study of blood T cells in healthy people across ages. TCRdb independently ran MiXCR on the 5' RACE reads; one entry per CDR3 protein. The repertoire has 870,000 or so distinct CDR3 sequences, under 30% of them found once; the top ten carry around 16%. Material for sequencing was blood. The receptors were sampled from a woman of 80 years or more in good health. Both conserved end residues are part of each CDR3. Each record gives: CDR3 protein, CDR3 DNA, V gene, D gene, J gene, clone size. D genes are given only for firm matches. For some rows the clone size is stated as once, few or many, or as a class when expanded; others skip it.

CDR3: CATSDTGLAGGSYNEQFF
DNA: TGTGCCACCAGTGATACGGGACTAGCGGGGGGCTCCTACAATGAGCAGTTCTTC
V: TRBV24-1
D: TRBD2
J: TRBJ2-1
size: many

CDR3: CASGQGLTYEQYF
DNA: TGTGCCAGCGGACAGGGGTTGACCTACGAGCAGTACTTC
V: TRBV11-2
D: TRBD1
J: TRBJ2-7
size: many

CDR3: CASSFGPLETQYF
DNA: TGTGCCAGCAGCTTCGGACCTCTCGAGACCCAGTACTTC
V: TRBV7-8
D: .
J: TRBJ2-5
size: many

CDR3: CASSQVGRGAAGANVLTF
DNA: TGTGCCAGCAGCCAAGTGGGACGGGGGGCGGCGGGGGCCAACGTCCTGACTTTC
V: TRBV3-1
D: .
J: TRBJ2-6
size: .

CDR3: CASSQASGLARGTQYF
DNA: TGCGCCAGCAGCCAAGCATCGGGACTAGCGAGGGGGACCCAGTACTTC
V: TRBV4-3
D: TRBD2
J: TRBJ2-5
size: many

CDR3: CASRTGQPNQPQHF
DNA: TGTGCCAGCAGAACCGGGCAGCCCAATCAGCCCCAGCATTTT
V: TRBV12-3/TRBV12-4
D: .
J: TRBJ1-5
size: many

CDR3: CASSTRDPPTKQYF
DNA: TGTGCCAGCAGCACAAGAGACCCCCCTACGAAGCAGTACTTC
V: TRBV3-1
D: .
J: TRBJ2-7
size: .

CDR3: CASSHNGDYGYTF
DNA: TGCGCCAGCAGCCATAACGGGGACTATGGCTACACCTTC
V: TRBV5-1
D: .
J: TRBJ1-2
size: many

CDR3: CASSYETGGPRDYEQYF
DNA: TGTGCCAGCAGTTACGAAACGGGGGGGCCGAGGGACTACGAGCAGTACTTC
V: TRBV6-2/TRBV6-3
D: TRBD2
J: TRBJ2-7
size: .

CDR3: CASSLGDREETQYF
DNA: TGTGCCAGCAGTTTGGGAGACAGGGAAGAGACCCAGTACTTC
V: TRBV12-3/TRBV12-4
D: TRBD1
J: TRBJ2-5
size: .

CDR3: CAWSDGGRSGYTF
DNA: TGTGCCTGGAGTGATGGGGGCCGGAGTGGCTACACCTTC
V: TRBV30
D: .
J: TRBJ1-2
size: many

CDR3: CASSLSVLAGYEQYF
DNA: TGTGCCAGCAGTTTATCGGTACTAGCGGGATACGAGCAGTACTTC
V: TRBV27
D: TRBD2
J: TRBJ2-7
size: once

CDR3: CASSPGQGRTGERFF
DNA: TGTGCCAGCAGCCCTGGACAGGGGAGAACCGGGGAGCGGTTTTTT
V: TRBV12-3/TRBV12-4
D: TRBD1
J: TRBJ2-2
size: few

CDR3: CSARMRGRDQETQYF
DNA: TGCAGTGCTAGAATGCGGGGGAGGGACCAAGAGACCCAGTACTTC
V: TRBV20-1
D: TRBD2
J: TRBJ2-5
size: many

CDR3: CASSHNRAGGRMTGELFF
DNA: TGTGCCAGCAGCCATAATCGTGCCGGGGGAAGGATGACCGGGGAGCTGTTTTTT
V: TRBV3-1
D: .
J: TRBJ2-2
size: .

CDR3: CTSSQGETVHSPLHF
DNA: TGTACCAGCAGCCAAGGGGAGACAGTGCATTCACCCCTCCACTTT
V: TRBV3-1
D: .
J: TRBJ1-6
size: .

CDR3: CASSTTSGGPSTDMQYF
DNA: TGTGCCAGCAGCACGACTAGCGGGGGGCCTAGCACAGATATGCAGTATTTT
V: TRBV13
D: TRBD2
J: TRBJ2-3
size: few

CDR3: CASSLSVTLTEAFF
DNA: TGTGCCAGCAGCTTGAGTGTGACGTTGACTGAAGCTTTCTTT
V: TRBV7-9
D: .
J: TRBJ1-1
size: .

CDR3: CASSFRVGDTQYF
DNA: TGCGCCAGCAGCTTTAGGGTGGGAGATACGCAGTATTTT
V: TRBV5-1
D: .
J: TRBJ2-3
size: .

CDR3: CATSGSLEREYNEQFF
DNA: TGTGCCACCAGTGGAAGTTTGGAACGTGAATACAATGAGCAGTTCTTC
V: TRBV24-1
D: .
J: TRBJ2-1
size: many

CDR3: CASRMTGAAPLHF
DNA: TGTGCCAGCAGAATGACAGGGGCGGCACCCCTCCACTTT
V: TRBV7-2
D: TRBD1
J: TRBJ1-6
size: many

CDR3: CASSYSTSGALDTRYF
DNA: TGTGCCAGCAGTTACTCGACTAGCGGGGCCCTTGATACGCGGTATTTT
V: TRBV6-2/TRBV6-3
D: TRBD2
J: TRBJ2-3
size: .

CDR3: CASSLRQGGRQPQHF
DNA: TGTGCCAGCAGTTTAAGGCAGGGGGGTAGACAGCCCCAGCATTTT
V: TRBV12-3/TRBV12-4
D: TRBD1
J: TRBJ1-5
size: many

CDR3: CASGALLRMEQFF
DNA: TGTGCCAGCGGGGCCCTACTCCGCATGGAGCAGTTCTTC
V: TRBV12-3/TRBV12-4
D: .
J: TRBJ2-1
size: .

CDR3: CASSQEVSPTNEKLFF
DNA: TGCGCCAGCAGCCAAGAAGTCAGTCCAACTAATGAAAAACTGTTTTTT
V: TRBV4-1
D: .
J: TRBJ1-4
size: few

CDR3: CSATQGQGYNSPLHF
DNA: TGCAGTGCTACCCAAGGACAGGGGTACAATTCACCCCTCCACTTT
V: TRBV20-1
D: TRBD1
J: TRBJ1-6
size: few

CDR3: CASSLRGALSTDTQYF
DNA: TGCGCCAGCAGCTTAAGAGGGGCCTTGAGTACAGATACGCAGTATTTT
V: TRBV5-1
D: .
J: TRBJ2-3
size: .

CDR3: CSARTMSNEQFF
DNA: TGCAGTGCTAGGACTATGTCCAATGAGCAGTTCTTC
V: TRBV20-1
D: .
J: TRBJ2-1
size: .

CDR3: CSARDQTGADYGYTF
DNA: TGCAGTGCTAGAGATCAAACAGGGGCGGACTATGGCTACACCTTC
V: TRBV20-1
D: TRBD1
J: TRBJ1-2
size: many

CDR3: CASSSDRGANNEQFF
DNA: TGTGCCAGCAGTTCTGACAGGGGGGCTAACAATGAGCAGTTCTTC
V: TRBV27
D: TRBD1
J: TRBJ2-1
size: many

CDR3: CASRKTGAGANVLTF
DNA: TGTGCCAGCAGGAAAACAGGGGCTGGGGCCAACGTCCTGACTTTC
V: TRBV5-6
D: TRBD1
J: TRBJ2-6
size: many

CDR3: CASSFRSPSATNSPLHF
DNA: TGTGCCAGCAGCTTCCGCTCCCCTAGTGCCACTAATTCACCCCTCCACTTT
V: TRBV7-9
D: .
J: TRBJ1-6
size: few

CDR3: CASSLSYGHRNTGELFF
DNA: TGTGCCAGCAGTTTATCTTATGGTCACAGGAACACCGGGGAGCTGTTTTTT
V: TRBV27
D: .
J: TRBJ2-2
size: .

CDR3: CASTNYMNTEAFF
DNA: TGTGCCAGCACCAATTACATGAACACTGAAGCTTTCTTT
V: TRBV12-3/TRBV12-4
D: .
J: TRBJ1-1
size: few

CDR3: CATHRGERSPLHF
DNA: TGTGCCACCCACCGAGGGGAACGGTCACCCCTCCACTTT
V: TRBV10-3
D: .
J: TRBJ1-6
size: many

CDR3: CASSLEGFYEQYF
DNA: TGCGCCAGCAGCCTGGAGGGATTCTACGAGCAGTACTTC
V: TRBV4-1
D: .
J: TRBJ2-7
size: many

CDR3: CASSLEGTGRSYEQYF
DNA: TGTGCCAGCAGTTTGGAAGGGACAGGGAGGTCCTACGAGCAGTACTTC
V: TRBV12-3/TRBV12-4
D: TRBD1
J: TRBJ2-7
size: many

CDR3: CSGRGGVNEQFF
DNA: TGCAGCGGGCGGGGGGGAGTCAATGAGCAGTTCTTC
V: TRBV20-1
D: TRBD2
J: TRBJ2-1
size: many

CDR3: CSARAPGSVSPLHF
DNA: TGCAGTGCTAGAGCCCCAGGGTCAGTTTCACCCCTCCACTTT
V: TRBV20-1
D: .
J: TRBJ1-6
size: many

CDR3: CASSQGQSGRYEQYF
DNA: TGTGCCAGCAGCCAAGGACAGTCGGGGCGCTACGAGCAGTACTTC
V: TRBV4-2
D: .
J: TRBJ2-7
size: few